This is a list of T cell receptor beta chains from one sample in a study of blood T cell repertoires in COVID-19. Produced via immunoSEQ multiplex PCR; TCRdb's table is partial and in-frame only. This sample has 250,000 or so clones, with 70% to 85% found just once. The sample consisted of peripheral blood. The receptors originated from an elderly woman with acute or convalescent COVID-19. Each CDR3 is given with its conserved first and last residue. D genes are given only for firm matches. Not all rows give a size; the values are once, few, many and, for expanded clones, a class.

TRBJ1-5 | TRBD1 | TRBV24-1 | . | TGTGCCACCAGTGATTTTGCCGGGACAGGGTACGATCAGCCCCAGCATTTT | CATSDFAGTGYDQPQHF
TRBJ1-5 | TRBD1 | TRBV6-5 | . | TGTGCCACCAGGACAGGAAGGGATCAGCCCCAGCATTTT | CATRTGRDQPQHF
TRBJ1-1 | TRBD1 | TRBV9 | . | TGTGCCAGCAGCGTAGCGCAGGGGGCGTTAGGAAATACTGAAGCTTTCTTT | CASSVAQGALGNTEAFF
TRBJ2-3 | TRBD2 | TRBV27 | . | TGTGCCAGCAGTTTATCGTTGGCGGGAGGGCCTAACACAGATACGCAGTATTTT | CASSLSLAGGPNTDTQYF
TRBJ1-3 | . | TRBV7-8 | . | TGTGCCAGCAGCTCAAACAGGGTCGGCTCTGGAAACACCATATATTTT | CASSSNRVGSGNTIYF
TRBJ1-6 | . | TRBV9 | . | TGTGCCAGCAGCGTAGGGTTGGCACAGTTTGATCCGACCAATTCACCCCTCCACTTT | CASSVGLAQFDPTNSPLHF
TRBJ2-7 | TRBD2 | TRBV7-9 | . | TGTGCCAGCAGCAAAAGGACTAGCGGGAGTAGGTACGAGCAGTACTTC | CASSKRTSGSRYEQYF
TRBJ1-6 | TRBD1 | TRBV28 | . | TGTGCCAGCAGTTTGGACAGGGATAATTCACCCCTCCACTTT | CASSLDRDNSPLHF
TRBJ1-1 | TRBD1 | TRBV28 | once | TGTGCCAGCAGTGGACAGGGGCTAGCTGAAGCTTTCTTT | CASSGQGLAEAFF
TRBJ2-5 | . | TRBV18 | . | TGTGCCAGCTCACCCCACGGCGGAGAGACCCAGTACTTC | CASSPHGGETQYF
TRBJ1-6 | . | TRBV4-2 | . | TGTGCCAGCAGCCAGAGCATTAATTCACCCCTCCACTTT | CASSQSINSPLHF
TRBJ1-6 | . | TRBV7-2 | . | TGTGCCAGCAGCTTAGGACTTCACTCACCCCTCCACTTT | CASSLGLHSPLHF
TRBJ1-5 | TRBD1 | TRBV19 | few | TGTGCCAGTAGTATGAGACAGGGGTATAGCAATCAGCCCCAGCATTTT | CASSMRQGYSNQPQHF
TRBJ1-5 | . | TRBV7-2 | . | TGTGCCAGCAGCTTAGTCGTAGAAGTCAATCAGCCCCAGCATTTT | CASSLVVEVNQPQHF
TRBJ2-1 | . | TRBV5-1 | once | TGCGCCAGCAGCTTTACTGGGGACAACCCCGAGTTCTTC | CASSFTGDNPEFF
TRBJ1-6 | . | TRBV5-4 | many | TGTGCCAGCAGCTTTGTGGCACAGAAAAATTCACCCCTCCACTTT | CASSFVAQKNSPLHF
TRBJ2-7 | TRBD2 | TRBV6-5 | . | TGTGCCACCATGGGACTAGCGGGGGAATACGAGCAGTACTTC | CATMGLAGEYEQYF
TRBJ1-1 | . | TRBV5-1 | . | TGCGCCAGCAGCTTGGAGGCAGGCCTGATCCCAGCTTTCTTT | CASSLEAGLIPAFF
TRBJ1-1 | TRBD1 | TRBV27 | . | TGTGCCAGCAGAGCAGGGGGCGCGGTGAACACTGAAGCTTTCTTT | CASRAGGAVNTEAFF
TRBJ1-3 | TRBD1 | TRBV18 | few | TGTGCCAGCTCACTACGTCAAACAGGGGCTGCTGGAAACACCATATATTTT | CASSLRQTGAAGNTIYF
TRBJ2-7 | . | TRBV13 | . | TGTGCCAGCAGCTTGAGGGGGACCTACGAGCAGTACTTC | CASSLRGTYEQYF
TRBJ2-1 | TRBD2 | TRBV7-3 | . | TGTGCCAGCAGCCCCCGGACTAGCGGGTTATCTGAGCAGTTCTTC | CASSPRTSGLSEQFF